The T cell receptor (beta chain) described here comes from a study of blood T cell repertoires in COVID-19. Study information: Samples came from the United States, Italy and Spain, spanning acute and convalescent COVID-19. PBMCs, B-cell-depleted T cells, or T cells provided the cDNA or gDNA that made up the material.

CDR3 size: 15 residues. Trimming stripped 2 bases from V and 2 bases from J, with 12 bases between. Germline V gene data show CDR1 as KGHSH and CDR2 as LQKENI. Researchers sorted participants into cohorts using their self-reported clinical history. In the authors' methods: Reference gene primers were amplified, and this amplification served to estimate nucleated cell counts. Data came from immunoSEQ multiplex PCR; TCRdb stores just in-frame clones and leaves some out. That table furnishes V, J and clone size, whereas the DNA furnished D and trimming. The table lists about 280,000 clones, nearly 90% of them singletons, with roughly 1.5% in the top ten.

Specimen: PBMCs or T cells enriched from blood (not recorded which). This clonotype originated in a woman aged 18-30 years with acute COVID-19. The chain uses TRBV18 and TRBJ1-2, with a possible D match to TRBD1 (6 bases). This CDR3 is CASSPASGANYGYTF. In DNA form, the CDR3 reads TGTGCCAGCTCACCAGCGTCAGGGGCCAACTATGGCTACACCTTC.